This TCR beta chain was recorded in a study of blood T cell repertoires in COVID-19. In the study overall: PBMCs, B-cell-depleted T cells, or T cells provided the cDNA or gDNA that made up the material.

CDR1 SGHRS and CDR2 YFSETQ come from the germline V gene. There are 14 residues in the CDR3. V shed 4 bases and J shed 12 bases, with 22 bases lying between them. The protocol was immunoSEQ multiplex PCR, while the TCRdb copy is restricted to in-frame clones and leaves out a portion. The data show some 200,000 clones, roughly 80% seen once. This rearrangement joins TRBV5-1 to TRBJ1-1; TRBD1 might be the D (5 bases). This TCR was sampled from a woman between 35 and 50 years old with COVID-19, enrolled during active disease. The source material was peripheral blood. As DNA, the CDR3 is TGCGCCAGCAGCCCCCAGGGACCAGGAGGAGGGACTTTCTTT. Protein product: CASSPQGPGGGTFF.